This is a list of T cell receptor beta chains from one sample in a study of chemoradiotherapy in HPV16-positive cancers. Using immunoSEQ multiplex PCR, the repertoire was profiled, and TCRdb retains in-frame clones only, with some absent. This sample carries 40,000 or so clones, under 80% of them seen once, and the ten largest clones take around 5.2%. This material consisted of blood, taken from a patient who underwent chemoradiotherapy. The source is a human donor with HPV-associated anogenital cancer. CDR3s include the opening cysteine and the closing phenylalanine or tryptophan. The D gene is left open where the match is weak. Expanded clones get a size class; other rows say once, few or many, or leave the size out.

j_gene | d_gene | abundance | v_gene | CDR3nt | CDR3aa
TRBJ1-2 | - | - | TRBV2 | TGTGCCAGCAGTACCGGGGCCCTGCTAGGGGGCTACACCTTC | CASSTGALLGGYTF
TRBJ1-1 | TRBD1 | - | TRBV7-3 | TGTGCCAGCAGCTTGGACAGGGGTAACACTGAAGCTTTCTTT | CASSLDRGNTEAFF
TRBJ1-3 | - | - | TRBV6-1 | TGTGCCAGCAGTGTACAGGGTGAGGCTGGAAACACCATATATTTT | CASSVQGEAGNTIYF
TRBJ1-4 | - | - | TRBV18 | TGTGCCAGCTCTATTACAGGGAACGAAAAACTGTTTTTT | CASSITGNEKLFF
TRBJ2-5 | TRBD1 | - | TRBV5-1 | TGCGCCAGCAGCTGGGGACAGGCTCAAGAGACCCAGTACTTC | CASSWGQAQETQYF
TRBJ1-2 | TRBD1 | once | TRBV6-5 | TGTGCCAGCAGTTACCTGGGGGTGGACAGGTTCTATGGCTACACCTTC | CASSYLGVDRFYGYTF
TRBJ2-5 | - | - | TRBV7-2 | TGTGCCAGCAGCTTAGTCTCCCGGGAACGAGAGACCCAGTACTTC | CASSLVSRERETQYF
TRBJ1-1 | - | - | TRBV6-5 | TGTGCCAGCAGTTACGAAGGACGGATGAACACTGAAGCTTTCTTT | CASSYEGRMNTEAFF
TRBJ1-3 | - | - | TRBV10-3 | TGTGCCATCAGTGTTAATGGAAACACCATATATTTT | CAISVNGNTIYF
TRBJ2-6 | - | once | TRBV29-1 | TGCAGCGGTCTGACAGACTCTGGGGCCAACGTCCTGACTTTC | CSGLTDSGANVLTF
TRBJ2-4 | - | few | TRBV4-1 | TGCGCCAGCAGCGACCGACCGCCTCTAGCCAAAAACATTCAGTACTTC | CASSDRPPLAKNIQYF
TRBJ1-1 | - | few | TRBV9 | TGTGCCAGCAGCGTGGGGCCTGAACCCACTGAAGCTTTCTTT | CASSVGPEPTEAFF
TRBJ1-6 | - | - | TRBV14 | TGTGCCAGCAGTCTCGGGACGTACAATTCACCCCTCCACTTT | CASSLGTYNSPLHF